This TCR beta chain was documented in a study of PD-1 blockade in classical Hodgkin lymphoma. Some clones are missing from TCRdb's copy, which holds only in-frame ones; the method was immunoSEQ multiplex PCR. The table lists approximately 44,000 clones, over 55% of them singletons. The germline CDR1 and CDR2 sequences are MNHEY and SMNVEV (reference sequence). This CDR3 contains 13 residues. As regards this clone: At one boundary the junction diverges from the germline segment, which might be a read error.

Every patient relapsed after autologous stem cell transplantation, and brentuximab vedotin exposure varied. The gene calls are TRBV27 and TRBJ1-2; no firm D call. The material sequenced was peripheral blood mononuclear cells (PBMCs), taken at baseline. The receptor was derived from a human donor with classical Hodgkin lymphoma. In nucleotides, the CDR3 is TGTGTCAGCAGTTTATTTGTGGAGGGAGCCTACACCTTC. It codes for CVSSLFVEGAYTF.